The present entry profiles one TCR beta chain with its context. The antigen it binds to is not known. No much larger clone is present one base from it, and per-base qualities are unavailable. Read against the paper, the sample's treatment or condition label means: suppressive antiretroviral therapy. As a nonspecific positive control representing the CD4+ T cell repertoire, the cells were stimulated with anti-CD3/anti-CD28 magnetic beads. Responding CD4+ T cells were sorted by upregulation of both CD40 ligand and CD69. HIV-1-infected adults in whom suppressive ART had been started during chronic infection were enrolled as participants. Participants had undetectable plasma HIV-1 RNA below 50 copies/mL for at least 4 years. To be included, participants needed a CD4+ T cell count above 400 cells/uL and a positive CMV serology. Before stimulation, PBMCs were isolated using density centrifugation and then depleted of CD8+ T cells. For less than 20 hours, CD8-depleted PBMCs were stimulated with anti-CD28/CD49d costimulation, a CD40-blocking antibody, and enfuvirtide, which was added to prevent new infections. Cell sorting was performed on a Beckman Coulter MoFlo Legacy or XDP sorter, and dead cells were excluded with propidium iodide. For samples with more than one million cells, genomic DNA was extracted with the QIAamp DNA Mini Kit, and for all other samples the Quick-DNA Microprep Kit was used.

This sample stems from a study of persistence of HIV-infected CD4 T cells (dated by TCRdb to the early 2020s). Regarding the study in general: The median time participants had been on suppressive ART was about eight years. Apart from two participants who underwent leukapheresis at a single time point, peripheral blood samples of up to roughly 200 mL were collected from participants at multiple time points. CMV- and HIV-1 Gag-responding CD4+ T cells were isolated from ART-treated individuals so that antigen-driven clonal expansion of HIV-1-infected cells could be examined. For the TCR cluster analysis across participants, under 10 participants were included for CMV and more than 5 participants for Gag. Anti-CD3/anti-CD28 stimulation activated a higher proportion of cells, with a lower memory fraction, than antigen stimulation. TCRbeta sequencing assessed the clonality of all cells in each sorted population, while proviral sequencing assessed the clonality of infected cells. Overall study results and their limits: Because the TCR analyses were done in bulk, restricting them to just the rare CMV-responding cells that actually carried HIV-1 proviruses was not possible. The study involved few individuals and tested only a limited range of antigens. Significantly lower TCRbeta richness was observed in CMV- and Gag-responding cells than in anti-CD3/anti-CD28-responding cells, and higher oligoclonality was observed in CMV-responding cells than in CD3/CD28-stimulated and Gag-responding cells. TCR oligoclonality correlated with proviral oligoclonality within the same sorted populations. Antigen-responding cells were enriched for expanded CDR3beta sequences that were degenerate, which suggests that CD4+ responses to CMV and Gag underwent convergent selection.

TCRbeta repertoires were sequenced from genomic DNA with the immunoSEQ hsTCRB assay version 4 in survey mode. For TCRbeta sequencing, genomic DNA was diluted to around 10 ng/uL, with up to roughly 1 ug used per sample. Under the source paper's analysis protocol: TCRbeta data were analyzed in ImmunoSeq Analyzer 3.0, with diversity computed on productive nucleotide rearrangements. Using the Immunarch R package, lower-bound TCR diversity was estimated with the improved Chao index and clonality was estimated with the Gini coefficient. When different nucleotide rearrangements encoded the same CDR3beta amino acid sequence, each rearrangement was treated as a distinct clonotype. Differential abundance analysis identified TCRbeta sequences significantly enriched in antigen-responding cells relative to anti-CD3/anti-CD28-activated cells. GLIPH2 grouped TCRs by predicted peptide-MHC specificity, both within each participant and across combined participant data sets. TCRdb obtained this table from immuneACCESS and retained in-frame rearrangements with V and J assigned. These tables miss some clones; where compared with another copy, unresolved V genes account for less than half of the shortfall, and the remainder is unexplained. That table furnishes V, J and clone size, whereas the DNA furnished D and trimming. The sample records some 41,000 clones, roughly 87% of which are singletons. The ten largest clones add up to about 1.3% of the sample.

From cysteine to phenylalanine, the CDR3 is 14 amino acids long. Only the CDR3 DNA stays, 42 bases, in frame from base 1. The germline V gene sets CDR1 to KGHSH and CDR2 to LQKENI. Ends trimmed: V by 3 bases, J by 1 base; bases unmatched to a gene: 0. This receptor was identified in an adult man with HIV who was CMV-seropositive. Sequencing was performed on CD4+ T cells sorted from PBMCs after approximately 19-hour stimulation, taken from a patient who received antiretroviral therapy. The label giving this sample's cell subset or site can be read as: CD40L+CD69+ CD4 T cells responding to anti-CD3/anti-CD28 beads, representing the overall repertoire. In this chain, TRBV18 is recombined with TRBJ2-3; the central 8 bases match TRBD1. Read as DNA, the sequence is TGTGCCAGCTCACCGACAGGGGGCACAGATACGCAGTATTTT. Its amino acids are CASSPTGGTDTQYF.